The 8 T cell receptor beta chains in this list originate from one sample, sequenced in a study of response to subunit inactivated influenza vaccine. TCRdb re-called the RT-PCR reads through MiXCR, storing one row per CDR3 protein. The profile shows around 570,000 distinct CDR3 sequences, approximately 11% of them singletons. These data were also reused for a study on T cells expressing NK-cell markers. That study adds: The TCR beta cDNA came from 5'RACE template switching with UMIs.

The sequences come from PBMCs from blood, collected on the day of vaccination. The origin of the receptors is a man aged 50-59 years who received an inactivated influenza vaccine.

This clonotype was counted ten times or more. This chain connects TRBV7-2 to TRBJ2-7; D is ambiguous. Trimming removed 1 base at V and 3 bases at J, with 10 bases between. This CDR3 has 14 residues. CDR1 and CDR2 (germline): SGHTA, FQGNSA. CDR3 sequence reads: CASSLGVGLYEQYF. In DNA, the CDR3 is TGTGCCAGCAGCTTAGGTGTAGGGCTCTACGAGCAGTACTTC.

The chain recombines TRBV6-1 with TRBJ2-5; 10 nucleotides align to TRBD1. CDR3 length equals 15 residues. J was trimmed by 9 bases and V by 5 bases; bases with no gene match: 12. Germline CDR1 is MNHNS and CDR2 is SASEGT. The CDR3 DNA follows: TGTGCCAGCAGTCGCCCGGGACAGGGGAAAATGTCCCAGTACTTC. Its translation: CASSRPGQGKMSQYF.

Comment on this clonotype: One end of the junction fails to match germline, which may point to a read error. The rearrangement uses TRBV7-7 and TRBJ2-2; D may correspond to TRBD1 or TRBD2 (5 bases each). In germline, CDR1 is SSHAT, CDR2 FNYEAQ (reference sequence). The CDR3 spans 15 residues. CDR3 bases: TGTGCTAGCAGCTTAACGGGGCAGGACACCGGGGAGCTGTTTTTT. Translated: CASSLTGQDTGELFF.

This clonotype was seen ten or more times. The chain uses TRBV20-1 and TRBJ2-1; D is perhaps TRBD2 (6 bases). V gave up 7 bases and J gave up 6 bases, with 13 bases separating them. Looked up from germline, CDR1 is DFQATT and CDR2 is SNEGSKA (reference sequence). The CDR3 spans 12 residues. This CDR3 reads CSGPGSFNEQFF. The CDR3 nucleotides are TGCAGTGGGCCCGGGAGTTTCAATGAGCAGTTCTTC.

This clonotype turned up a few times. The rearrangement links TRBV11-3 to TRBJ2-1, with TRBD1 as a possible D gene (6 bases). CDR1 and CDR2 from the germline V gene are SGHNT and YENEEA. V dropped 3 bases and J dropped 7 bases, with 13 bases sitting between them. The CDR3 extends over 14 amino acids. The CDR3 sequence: CASSFGTTGNEQFF. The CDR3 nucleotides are TGTGCCAGCAGCTTTGGGACAACTGGGAATGAGCAGTTCTTC.

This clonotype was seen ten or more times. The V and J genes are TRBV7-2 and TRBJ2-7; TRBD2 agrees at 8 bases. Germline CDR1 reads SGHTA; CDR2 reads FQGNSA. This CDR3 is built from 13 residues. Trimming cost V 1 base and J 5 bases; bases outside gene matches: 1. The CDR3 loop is CASSLGLANEQYF. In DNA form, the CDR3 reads TGTGCCAGCAGCTTAGGACTAGCGAACGAGCAGTACTTC.

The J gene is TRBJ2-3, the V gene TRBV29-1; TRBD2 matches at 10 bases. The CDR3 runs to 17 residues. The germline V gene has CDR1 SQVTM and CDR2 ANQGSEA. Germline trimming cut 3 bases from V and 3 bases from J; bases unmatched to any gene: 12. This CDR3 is CSVEKKILAGATDTQYF. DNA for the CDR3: TGCAGCGTTGAGAAAAAAATTCTAGCGGGGGCGACAGATACGCAGTATTTT.

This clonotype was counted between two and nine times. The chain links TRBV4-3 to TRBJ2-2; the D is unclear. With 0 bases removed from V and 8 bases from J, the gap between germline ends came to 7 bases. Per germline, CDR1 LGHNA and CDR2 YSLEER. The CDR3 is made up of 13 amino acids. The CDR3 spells CASSQDLRGELFF. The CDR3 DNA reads TGCGCCAGCAGCCAAGATCTCCGGGGGGAGCTGTTTTTT.